These 6 T cell receptor beta chains were sequenced from one sample in a study of spatial heterogeneity in lung cancer. Using its own MiXCR run on the 5' RACE reads, TCRdb lists one record per CDR3 protein. Here the sample spans around 27,000 distinct CDR3 sequences, less than 6% being singletons. Time point specified: blood at routine non-recurrence follow-up after resection. The study sequenced unsorted whole RNA from tumor, nontumor lung or frozen PBMC. The source material was PBMCs, sampled at follow-up. The receptors were sampled from a male donor with early-stage non-small cell lung cancer.

In its sample, this clonotype was seen a few times. The genes are TRBV4-2 and TRBJ2-2; TRBD2 matches 13 bases. V shed 2 bases and J 3 bases; nucleotides not matched to a gene: 3. The germline CDR1 and CDR2 sequences are LGHNA and YNFKEQ. The CDR3 covers 17 residues. CDR3 residues: CASSQPGLAGDTGELFF. DNA for the CDR3: TGTGCCAGCAGCCAACCCGGACTAGCGGGAGACACCGGGGAGCTGTTTTTT.

This chain joins TRBV7-8 and TRBJ2-2; D may be TRBD1 or TRBD2 (6 bases each). The germline V gene has CDR1 SGHVS and CDR2 FQNEAQ. The CDR3 contains 14 residues. V dropped 5 bases and J dropped 9 bases, with 16 bases sitting between them. The CDR3 bases are TGTGCCAGCAGCCTTTCTCGGGGGCTCAGGGAGCTGTTTTTT. Translating it yields CASSLSRGLRELFF.

This clonotype was observed at least ten times. CDR3 sequence: CASSSDRGAGGEQYF. Written as DNA, the CDR3 is TGTGCCAGCTCCTCCGACAGGGGGGCCGGGGGCGAGCAGTACTTC. J is TRBJ2-7 and V is TRBV18; 9 positions match TRBD1. The CDR3 has 15 amino acids. The germline CDR1 and CDR2 sequences are KGHSH and LQKENI. The V gene end was trimmed by 6 bases and the J gene end by 6 bases; junction bases not matched to a gene: 12.

This clonotype was seen ten or more times. This chain links TRBV7-2 with TRBJ2-3; tentatively, D is TRBD2 (5 bases). V was trimmed by 1 base and J by 5 bases, leaving 7 bases between them. The CDR3 runs 13 residues. Germline values: CDR1 SGHTA, CDR2 FQGNSA. CDR3 loop: CASSLDRGDTQYF. CDR3 sequence (DNA): TGTGCCAGCAGCTTAGATCGGGGAGATACGCAGTATTTT. Filled out from reference TRBV7-2 and TRBJ2-3, the complete variable domain reads GAGVSQSPSNKVTEKGKDVELRCDPISGHTALYWYRQSLGQGLEFLIYFQGNSAPDKSGLPSDRFSAERTGGSVSTLTIQRTQQEDSAVYLCASSLDRGDTQYFGPGTRLTVL.

This clonotype was recorded a few times. The chain joins TRBV6-1 to TRBJ2-5; TRBD2 matches at 9 bases. This CDR3 region has 17 residues. CDR1 is MNHNS and CDR2 is SASEGT in the germline V gene. J lost 5 bases, V lost 0 bases, and 10 bases had no gene match. CDR3 nucleotide sequence: TGTGCCAGCAGTGAAGCCCCGACTAGCGGCAGGTGGGAGACCCAGTACTTC. The encoded protein is CASSEAPTSGRWETQYF.

This clonotype was picked up a small number of times. The chain couples TRBV15 to TRBJ2-5, with 7 bases aligning to TRBD1. Germline CDR1 LNHNV, CDR2 YYDKDF (reference sequence). J lost 2 bases, V lost 0 bases, and 6 bases had no gene match. The CDR3 spans 16 residues. For the CDR3, the DNA is TGTGCCACCAGCAGAGATTCGGGGACAGCTCAAGAGACCCAGTACTTC. Protein product: CATSRDSGTAQETQYF.